Here is one T cell receptor (beta chain) with its context. At one end the junction does not follow the germline gene, possibly because of a read error. For bulk TCR libraries, previously described methods and listed TCR primers were used. TCRdb processed the PCR reads anew with MiXCR; each CDR3 protein has one entry. Here the sample spans about half a million distinct CDR3 sequences, about 21% being singletons. These data originate in a study of molecular identifiers for immune sequencing clone quantification. The origin of this receptor is a human donor in good health. Some libraries in this study had Jurkat cell RNA spiked in. Sequencing was done on a sample of naive CD8+ T cells from blood, with Jurkat cell RNA spiked in. Regarding subset: FACS-sorted CD8+CD4-CCR7+CD45RA+ naive T cells.

Written as DNA, the CDR3 is TGTGCCAGCAGTTCTCCGACAGGGGAGGCGAGCGCCGGGGGGCTGCTTTTT. This gives the protein CASSSPTGEASAGGLLF. The chain carries TRBV28 and TRBJ2-2, with D tentatively TRBD1 (8 bases). The germline V gene has CDR1 MDHEN and CDR2 SYDVKM. The CDR3 length is 17 residues.